This section outlines one T cell receptor (beta chain) sequence together with its context. CDR3 length: 14 residues. Trimming stripped 4 bases from V and 2 bases from J, with 12 bases between. Germline CDR1 is SGHRS and CDR2 is YFSETQ. This entry belongs to a study of TIL therapy for anti-PD-1-resistant metastatic lung cancer. Time point described: pre-treatment sample, taken before nivolumab and TIL therapy. Adults with stage 4 NSCLC were enrolled in a phase I trial. The immunoSEQ assay was v3. Assay used: immunoSEQ multiplex PCR; TCRdb lists only in-frame clones, some missing. The data contain tens of thousands of clones, roughly 69% of them seen just once; the ten biggest clones take up less than 8%.

This specimen was blood, taken at baseline. The source of this sequence is a person aged 25 to 80 with non-small cell lung cancer. This chain uses TRBV5-1 with TRBJ1-2; possibly TRBD1 for D (6 bases). The CDR3 sequence: CASSLPTGNYGYTF. In nucleotides, the CDR3 is TGCGCCAGCAGCCTCCCGACAGGAAACTATGGCTACACCTTC.